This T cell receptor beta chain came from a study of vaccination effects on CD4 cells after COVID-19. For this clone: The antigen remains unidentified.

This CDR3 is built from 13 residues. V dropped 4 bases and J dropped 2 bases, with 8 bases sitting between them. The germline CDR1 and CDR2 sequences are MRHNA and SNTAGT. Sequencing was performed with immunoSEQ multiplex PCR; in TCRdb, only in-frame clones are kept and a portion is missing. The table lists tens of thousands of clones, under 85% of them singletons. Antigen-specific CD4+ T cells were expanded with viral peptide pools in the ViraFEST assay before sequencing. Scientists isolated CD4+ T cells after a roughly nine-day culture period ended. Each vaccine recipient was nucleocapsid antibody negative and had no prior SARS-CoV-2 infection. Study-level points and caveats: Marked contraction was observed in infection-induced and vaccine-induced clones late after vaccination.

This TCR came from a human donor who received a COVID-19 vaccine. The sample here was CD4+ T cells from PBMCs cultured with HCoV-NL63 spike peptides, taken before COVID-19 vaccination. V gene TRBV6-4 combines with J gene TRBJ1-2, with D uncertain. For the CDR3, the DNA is TGTGCCAGCAGTGTTACAGAAAACTATGGCTACACCTTC. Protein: CASSVTENYGYTF.